This T cell receptor beta chain stems from a study of T cells in Graves' hyperthyroidism and ophthalmopathy. The overall study: Sampling of peripheral blood happened at initial diagnosis, prior to any treatment. Study-wide results and caveats: Blood samples included most of the expanded thyroid clonotypes exceeding 0.001. The model made its ophthalmopathy prediction, and onset followed a median about 6.8 months later.

Using RNA transcripts as the source, TCR beta CDR3 regions were amplified. First-round RT-PCR targeting the TCR CDR3 was performed with the HTBI primer set. TCRdb re-derived calls from the multiplex PCR reads in MiXCR, one entry per CDR3 protein. In the table there are over 350,000 distinct CDR3 sequences, around 15% of which are singletons. Patients with uncontrolled infections, other autoimmune diseases, pregnancy or lactation were excluded. The germline CDR1 and CDR2 sequences are WNHNN and SYGVQD (reference sequence). V shed 2 bases and J 5 bases; nucleotides not matched to a gene: 4. This CDR3 is 14 amino acids long. This clonotype was counted a few times. The antigen is unknown.

The sequenced material came from blood. This receptor was obtained from a man aged 18-30 years with Graves' ophthalmopathy. This chain links TRBV10-1 with TRBJ2-7; 9 bases fit TRBD2. CDR3 sequence: CASSEGLASDEQYF. The CDR3 DNA is TGCGCCAGCAGTGAGGGACTAGCGTCGGACGAGCAGTACTTC.